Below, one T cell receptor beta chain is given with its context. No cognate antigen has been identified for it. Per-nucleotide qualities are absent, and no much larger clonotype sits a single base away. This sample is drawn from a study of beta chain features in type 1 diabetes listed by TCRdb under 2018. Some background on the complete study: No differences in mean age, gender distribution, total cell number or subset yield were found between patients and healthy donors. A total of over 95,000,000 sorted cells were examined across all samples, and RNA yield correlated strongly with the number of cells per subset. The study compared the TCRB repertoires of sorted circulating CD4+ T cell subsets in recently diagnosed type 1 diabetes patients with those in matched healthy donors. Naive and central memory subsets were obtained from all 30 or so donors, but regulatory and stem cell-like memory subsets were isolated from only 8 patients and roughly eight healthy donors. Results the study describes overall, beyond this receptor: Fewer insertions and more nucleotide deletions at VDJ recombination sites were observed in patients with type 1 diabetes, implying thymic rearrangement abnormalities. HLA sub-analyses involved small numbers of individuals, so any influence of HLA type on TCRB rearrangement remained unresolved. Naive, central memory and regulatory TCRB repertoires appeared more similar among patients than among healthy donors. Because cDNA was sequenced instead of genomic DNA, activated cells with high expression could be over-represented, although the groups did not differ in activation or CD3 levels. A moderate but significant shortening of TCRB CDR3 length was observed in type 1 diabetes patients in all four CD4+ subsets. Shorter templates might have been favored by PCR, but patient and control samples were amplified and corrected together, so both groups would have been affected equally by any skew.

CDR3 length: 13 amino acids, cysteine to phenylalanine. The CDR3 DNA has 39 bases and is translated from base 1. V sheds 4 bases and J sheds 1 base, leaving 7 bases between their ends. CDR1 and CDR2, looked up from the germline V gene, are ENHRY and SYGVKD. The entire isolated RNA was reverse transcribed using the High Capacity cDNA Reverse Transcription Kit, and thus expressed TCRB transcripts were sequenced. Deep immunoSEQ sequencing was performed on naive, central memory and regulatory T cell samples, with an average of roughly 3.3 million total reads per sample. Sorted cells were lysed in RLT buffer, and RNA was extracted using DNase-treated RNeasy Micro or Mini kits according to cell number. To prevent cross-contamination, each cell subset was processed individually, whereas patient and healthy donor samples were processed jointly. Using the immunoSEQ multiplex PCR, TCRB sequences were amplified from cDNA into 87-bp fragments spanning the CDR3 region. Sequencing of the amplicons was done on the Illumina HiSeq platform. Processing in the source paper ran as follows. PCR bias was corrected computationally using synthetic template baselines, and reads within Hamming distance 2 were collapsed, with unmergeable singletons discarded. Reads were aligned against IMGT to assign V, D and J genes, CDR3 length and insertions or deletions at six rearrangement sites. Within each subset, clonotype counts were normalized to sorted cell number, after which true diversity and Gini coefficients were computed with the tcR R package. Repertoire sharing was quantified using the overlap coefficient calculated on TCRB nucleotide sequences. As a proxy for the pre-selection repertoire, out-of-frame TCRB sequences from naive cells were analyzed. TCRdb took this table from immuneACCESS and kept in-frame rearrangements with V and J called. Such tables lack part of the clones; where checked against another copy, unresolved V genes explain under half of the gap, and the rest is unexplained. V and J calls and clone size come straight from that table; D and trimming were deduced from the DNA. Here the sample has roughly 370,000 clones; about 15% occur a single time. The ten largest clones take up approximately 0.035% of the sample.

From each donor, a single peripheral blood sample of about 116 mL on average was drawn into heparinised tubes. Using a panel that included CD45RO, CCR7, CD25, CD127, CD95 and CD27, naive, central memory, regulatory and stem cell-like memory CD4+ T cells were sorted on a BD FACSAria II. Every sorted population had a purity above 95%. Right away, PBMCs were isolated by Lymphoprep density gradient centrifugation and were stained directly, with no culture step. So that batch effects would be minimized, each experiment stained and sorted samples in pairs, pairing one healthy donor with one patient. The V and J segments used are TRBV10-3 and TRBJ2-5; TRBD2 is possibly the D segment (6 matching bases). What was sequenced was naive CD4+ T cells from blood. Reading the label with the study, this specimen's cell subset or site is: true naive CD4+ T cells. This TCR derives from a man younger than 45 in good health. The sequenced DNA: TGTGCCATCAGTGTGGGACTCCAAGAGACCCAGTACTTC. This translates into CAISVGLQETQYF.